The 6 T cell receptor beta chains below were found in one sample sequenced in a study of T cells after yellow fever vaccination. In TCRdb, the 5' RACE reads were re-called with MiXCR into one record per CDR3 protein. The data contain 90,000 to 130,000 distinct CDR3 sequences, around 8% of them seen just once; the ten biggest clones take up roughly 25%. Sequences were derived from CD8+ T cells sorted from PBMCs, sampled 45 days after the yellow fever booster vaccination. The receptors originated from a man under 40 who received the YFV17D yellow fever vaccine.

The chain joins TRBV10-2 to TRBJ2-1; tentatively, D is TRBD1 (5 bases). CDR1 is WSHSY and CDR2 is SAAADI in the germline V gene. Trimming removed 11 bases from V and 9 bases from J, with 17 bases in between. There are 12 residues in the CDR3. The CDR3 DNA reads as TGCGCCGGGTCCTCTCAGGGTAGTGAGCAGTTCTTC. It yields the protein CAGSSQGSEQFF.

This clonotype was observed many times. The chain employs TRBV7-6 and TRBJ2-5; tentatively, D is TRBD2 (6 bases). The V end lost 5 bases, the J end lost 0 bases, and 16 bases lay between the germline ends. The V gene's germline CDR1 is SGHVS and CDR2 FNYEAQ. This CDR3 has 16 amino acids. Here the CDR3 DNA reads TGTGCCAGCAGCAGAGGAGGGAGGTCGGACCAAGAGACCCAGTACTTC. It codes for CASSRGGRSDQETQYF.

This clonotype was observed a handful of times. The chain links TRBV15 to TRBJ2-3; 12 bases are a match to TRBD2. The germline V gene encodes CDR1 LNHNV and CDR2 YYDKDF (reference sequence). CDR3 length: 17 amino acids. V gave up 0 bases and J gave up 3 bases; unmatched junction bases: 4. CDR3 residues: CATSRDYLAGGTDTQYF. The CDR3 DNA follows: TGTGCCACCAGCAGAGATTACCTAGCGGGAGGGACAGATACGCAGTATTTT.

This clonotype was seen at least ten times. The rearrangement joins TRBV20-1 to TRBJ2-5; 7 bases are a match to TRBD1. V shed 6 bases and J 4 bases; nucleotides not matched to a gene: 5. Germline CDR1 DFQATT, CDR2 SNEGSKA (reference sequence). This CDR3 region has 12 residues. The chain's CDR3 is CSATTGLETQYF. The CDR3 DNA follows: TGCAGTGCCACGACAGGGCTAGAGACCCAGTACTTC.

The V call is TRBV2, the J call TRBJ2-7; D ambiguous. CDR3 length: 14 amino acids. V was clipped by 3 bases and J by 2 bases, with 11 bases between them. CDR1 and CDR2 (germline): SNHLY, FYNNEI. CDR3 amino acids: CASSENGRTYEQYF. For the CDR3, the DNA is TGTGCCAGCAGTGAGAACGGACGGACCTACGAGCAGTACTTC.

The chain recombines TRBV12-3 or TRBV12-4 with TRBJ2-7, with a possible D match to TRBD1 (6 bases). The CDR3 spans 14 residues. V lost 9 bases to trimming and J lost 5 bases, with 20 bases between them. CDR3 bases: TGTGCCAGTACTGCAGGGGTTCTGTTCGACGAGCAGTACTTC. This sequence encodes CASTAGVLFDEQYF.